A single sample gave rise to the 9 T cell receptor beta chains below, sequenced in a study of regulatory T cells in long-lasting Graves disease. Time point indicated: newly diagnosed GD, antithyroid drugs for less than 3 months. RNA from PBMCs was the source of the TCR library. iRepertoire HTBI primers and Arm-PCR of CDR3 regions built TCR beta libraries. TCRdb itself ran the multiplex PCR reads through MiXCR, one entry per CDR3 protein. Found here are 350,000 to 400,000 distinct CDR3 sequences, about 17% of them singletons; the top ten hold 20% to 25%. This sample also belongs to another study, concerning T cells in Graves' hyperthyroidism and ophthalmopathy.

This specimen consisted of peripheral blood mononuclear cells (PBMCs), obtained at new diagnosis, from a patient treated with antithyroid drugs. The receptors originated from a woman aged 18-29 years with Graves disease.

This chain joins TRBV10-3 and TRBJ2-5; D call uncertain. This CDR3 is built from 12 residues. CDR1 ENHRY and CDR2 SYGVKD come from the germline V gene. V lost 0 bases, J lost 2 bases, and 1 base lay in between. The CDR3, as DNA: TGTGCCATCAGTGAGTCGCAAGAGACCCAGTACTTC. Protein: CAISESQETQYF.

This rearrangement joins TRBV9 to TRBJ1-1; D perhaps matches TRBD1 (6 bases). Per the germline V gene, CDR1 is SGDLS and CDR2 is YYNGEE. This CDR3 is 13 amino acids long. V gave up 3 bases and J gave up 4 bases, with 10 bases separating them. DNA for the CDR3: TGTGCCAGCAGCGCCCAGGGGATCACTGAAGCTTTCTTT. It specifies CASSAQGITEAFF.

This rearrangement joins TRBV18 to TRBJ2-5, with TRBD2 as a possible D gene (6 bases). Germline CDR1 reads KGHSH; CDR2 reads LQKENI. The CDR3 contains 14 residues. V was trimmed by 6 bases and J by 1 base, leaving 12 bases between them. Here the CDR3 DNA reads TGTGCCAGCTCCTCTTCGCGGGGCCAAGAGACCCAGTACTTC. This codes for CASSSSRGQETQYF.

The chain joins TRBV7-9 to TRBJ2-7; possibly TRBD2 for D (5 bases). The germline V and J ends were trimmed by 7 bases and 5 bases, with 12 bases remaining between them. From germline, CDR1 is SEHNR and CDR2 FQNEAQ (reference sequence). This CDR3 contains 12 residues. CDR3 protein: CASTPLGDEQYF. The CDR3 DNA follows: TGTGCCAGCACCCCCCTCGGGGACGAGCAGTACTTC.

In the case of this clonotype: One junction end does not reproduce the germline sequence, and a read error may be involved. The rearrangement joins TRBV6-1 to TRBJ1-4; D is perhaps TRBD1 (5 bases). The CDR3 totals 15 residues. Per the germline V gene, CDR1 is MNHNS and CDR2 is SASEGT. The CDR3 sequence is CTSTGGVSTNEKLFF. The DNA for the CDR3 is TGTACCAGCACCGGGGGGGTATCAACTAATGAAAAACTGTTTTTT.

This chain uses TRBV9 with TRBJ2-3; TRBD2 matches 9 bases. Trimming removed 3 bases from V and 2 bases from J; junction bases left unmatched: 4. The CDR3 contains 15 residues. CDR1 and CDR2 (germline): SGDLS, YYNGEE. The CDR3 is CASSASGATTDTQYF. In DNA, the CDR3 is TGTGCCAGCAGCGCTAGCGGGGCGACCACAGATACGCAGTATTTT. Combining the CDR3 with reference TRBV9 and TRBJ2-3 gives the whole variable domain DSGVTQTPKHLITATGQRVTLRCSPRSGDLSVYWYQQSLDQGLQFLIQYYNGEERAKGNILERFSAQQFPDLHSELNLSSLELGDSALYFCASSASGATTDTQYFGPGTRLTVL.

Worth noting for this clonotype: A single base separates this from a much larger clone, so it may be a read error. The chain is built from TRBV24-1 and TRBJ2-1; 7 nucleotides align to TRBD1. This CDR3 contains 15 residues. Germline lookup yields CDR1 KGHDR and CDR2 SFDVKD. The CDR3 DNA reads as TGTGCCACCGGTGATCACGGACAGGTCTACAATGAGCAGTTCTTC. Protein product: CATGDHGQVYNEQFF.

With respect to this clonotype: The junction differs from germline at one of its ends, possibly a read error. V gene TRBV20-1 combines with J gene TRBJ2-2; perhaps TRBD2 as D (5 bases). CDR3 length: 12 amino acids. The germline gives CDR1 DFQATT, CDR2 SNEGSKA (reference sequence). CDR3: CSMRTNTGEPFF. CDR3 DNA sequence: TGCAGCATGAGGACCAACACCGGGGAGCCGTTTTTT.

This clonotype was recorded once. Written as DNA, the CDR3 is TGCGCCAGCAGCTTGGCCGGGCAGCTGAACACTGAAGCTTTCTTT. Translated: CASSLAGQLNTEAFF. The genes are TRBV5-1 and TRBJ1-1, with D unclear. The CDR3 runs to 15 residues. Germline V lookup: CDR1 SGHRS, CDR2 YFSETQ. V dropped 0 bases and J dropped 0 bases, with 9 bases sitting between them. Variable domain in full (rest from reference TRBV5-1 and TRBJ1-1): KAGVTQTPRYLIKTRGQQVTLSCSPISGHRSVSWYQQTPGQGLQFLFEYFSETQRNKGNFPGRFSGRQFSNSRSEMNVSTLELGDSALYLCASSLAGQLNTEAFFGQGTRLTVV.